A selection of T cell receptor beta chains follows, all from one sample in a study of T cell changes during pregnancy in multiple sclerosis. Produced via immunoSEQ multiplex PCR; TCRdb's table is partial and in-frame only. The sample gives roughly 90,000 clones, about 91% of which show up once; 0.95% is in the top ten. Sequencing was performed on peripheral blood, taken before pregnancy. These receptors all come from a female donor with multiple sclerosis, enrolled in a pregnancy study. The CDR3 runs from the conserved cysteine through the conserved F or W. D genes are given only for firm matches. The listing skips clone size in some rows; elsewhere it reads once, few, many or a size class.

d_call: TRBD1
v_call: TRBV5-8
clone_size: once
j_call: TRBJ1-1
cdr3_aa: CASSLGLRGRGTEAFF

d_call: .
v_call: TRBV9
clone_size: once
j_call: TRBJ1-5
cdr3_aa: CASSVDGGSNQPQHF

d_call: .
v_call: TRBV30
clone_size: .
j_call: TRBJ2-2
cdr3_aa: CAWSVPLADNTGELFF

d_call: TRBD2
v_call: TRBV4-2
clone_size: .
j_call: TRBJ2-1
cdr3_aa: CASSLFGRGDGDEQFF

d_call: TRBD2
v_call: TRBV11-3
clone_size: .
j_call: TRBJ2-7
cdr3_aa: CASSAASGSYEQYF

d_call: .
v_call: TRBV28
clone_size: .
j_call: TRBJ2-3
cdr3_aa: CASSGPGTGTDTQYF

d_call: .
v_call: TRBV5-1
clone_size: .
j_call: TRBJ2-6
cdr3_aa: CASSLGVRILSGANVLTF

d_call: .
v_call: TRBV27
clone_size: .
j_call: TRBJ1-2
cdr3_aa: CASRGFGAGGYTF

d_call: TRBD2
v_call: TRBV12-5
clone_size: .
j_call: TRBJ2-5
cdr3_aa: CASGSPGLAGTQYF

d_call: TRBD1
v_call: TRBV9
clone_size: .
j_call: TRBJ1-6
cdr3_aa: CASTGQGGSPLHF

d_call: .
v_call: TRBV4-2
clone_size: once
j_call: TRBJ2-3
cdr3_aa: CASSQGHTDTQYF

d_call: .
v_call: TRBV27
clone_size: .
j_call: TRBJ1-5
cdr3_aa: CASSPRSNQPQHF

d_call: TRBD2
v_call: TRBV18
clone_size: .
j_call: TRBJ2-3
cdr3_aa: CASSPKAGGRADTQYF

d_call: .
v_call: TRBV5-5
clone_size: .
j_call: TRBJ1-3
cdr3_aa: CASSLVPWGGTGNTIYF

d_call: .
v_call: TRBV9
clone_size: .
j_call: TRBJ1-6
cdr3_aa: CASSATGSYNSPLHF

d_call: TRBD1
v_call: TRBV4-1
clone_size: .
j_call: TRBJ1-2
cdr3_aa: CASSQGQGWSGYTF

d_call: .
v_call: TRBV5-4
clone_size: once
j_call: TRBJ2-1
cdr3_aa: CASSPRASREEQFF

d_call: .
v_call: TRBV6-5
clone_size: .
j_call: TRBJ2-2
cdr3_aa: CASSWLDTYTGELFF

d_call: .
v_call: TRBV7-2
clone_size: .
j_call: TRBJ2-1
cdr3_aa: CASSQYSGNSYNEQFF

d_call: .
v_call: TRBV28
clone_size: .
j_call: TRBJ2-7
cdr3_aa: CASSAQGPKGEQYF

d_call: TRBD2
v_call: TRBV7-3
clone_size: once
j_call: TRBJ2-2
cdr3_aa: CASSISGTTPANTGELFF

d_call: .
v_call: TRBV4-3
clone_size: once
j_call: TRBJ2-7
cdr3_aa: CASSQDTGFYEQYF

d_call: TRBD2
v_call: TRBV5-4
clone_size: once
j_call: TRBJ2-3
cdr3_aa: CASSPGLAGGFQDTQYF

d_call: TRBD1
v_call: TRBV10-3
clone_size: .
j_call: TRBJ1-2
cdr3_aa: CAISPDRGTGYTF

d_call: .
v_call: TRBV30
clone_size: .
j_call: TRBJ1-1
cdr3_aa: CAWSRWDSNTEAFF

d_call: .
v_call: TRBV18
clone_size: .
j_call: TRBJ2-3
cdr3_aa: CASATGSPTDTQYF

d_call: .
v_call: TRBV6-5
clone_size: .
j_call: TRBJ2-3
cdr3_aa: CASSYSSDFTTDTQYF

d_call: TRBD1
v_call: TRBV6-1
clone_size: once
j_call: TRBJ1-6
cdr3_aa: CASSQRDRGNSPLHF

d_call: .
v_call: TRBV2
clone_size: .
j_call: TRBJ2-3
cdr3_aa: CASTLPGTDTQYF

d_call: .
v_call: TRBV7-8
clone_size: .
j_call: TRBJ1-1
cdr3_aa: CASSQQDRNTEAFF

d_call: TRBD1
v_call: TRBV16
clone_size: few
j_call: TRBJ1-1
cdr3_aa: CASSRDSRGTEAFF

d_call: TRBD1
v_call: TRBV5-5
clone_size: .
j_call: TRBJ1-2
cdr3_aa: CASSPTGTFGYTF

d_call: .
v_call: TRBV7-9
clone_size: .
j_call: TRBJ1-1
cdr3_aa: CASSLYSLGPGKTEAFF

d_call: .
v_call: TRBV28
clone_size: .
j_call: TRBJ1-2
cdr3_aa: CASSLGLGARGYTF

d_call: .
v_call: TRBV4-1
clone_size: .
j_call: TRBJ2-2
cdr3_aa: CASSQVLLNTGELFF

d_call: .
v_call: TRBV7-9
clone_size: .
j_call: TRBJ1-1
cdr3_aa: CASFQLVGPTEAFF

d_call: .
v_call: TRBV2
clone_size: .
j_call: TRBJ1-1
cdr3_aa: CASSRDGNTEAFF

d_call: .
v_call: TRBV18
clone_size: .
j_call: TRBJ2-4
cdr3_aa: CASSLPTGTLQYF

d_call: TRBD1
v_call: TRBV27
clone_size: .
j_call: TRBJ1-1
cdr3_aa: CASSFLQGQGRTEAFF

d_call: .
v_call: TRBV28
clone_size: .
j_call: TRBJ2-1
cdr3_aa: CASTTGLNSYNEQFF

d_call: TRBD1
v_call: TRBV11-2
clone_size: .
j_call: TRBJ2-3
cdr3_aa: CASSARQGRIDTQYF

d_call: .
v_call: TRBV27
clone_size: .
j_call: TRBJ1-5
cdr3_aa: CASSKRESNQPQHF

d_call: .
v_call: TRBV6-1
clone_size: .
j_call: TRBJ2-7
cdr3_aa: CASSRGAGVVYEQYF